These T cell receptor beta chains were read from a single sample in a study of blood T cell repertoires in COVID-19. Profiling relied on immunoSEQ multiplex PCR, and the TCRdb table lists in-frame clones only, not all of them. Of hundreds of thousands of clones in the sample, over 75% were seen once. Sequenced: PBMCs or T cells enriched from blood (not recorded which). Receptor source: a man younger than 45 who had recovered from COVID-19. Both conserved end residues are part of each CDR3. The D gene is left open where the match is weak. Where a row states a size, it is once, few, many or the class of an expanded clone; other rows omit it.

V gene,D gene,clone size,J gene,CDR3 DNA,CDR3 protein
TRBV27,NA,NA,TRBJ2-7,TGTGCCAGCAGTTTATACTCTCCCAGGACCACCCAAAGGGGCGAGCAGTACTTC,CASSLYSPRTTQRGEQYF
TRBV4-2,NA,NA,TRBJ2-3,TGTGCCAGCAGCCCCGCGAGCTACTTAAGCACAGATACGCAGTATTTT,CASSPASYLSTDTQYF
TRBV6-5,NA,NA,TRBJ1-2,TGTGCCAGCAATCCCGGAGATAAGAATGGCTACACCTTC,CASNPGDKNGYTF
TRBV27,TRBD2,NA,TRBJ2-1,TGTGCCAGCAGTTCCCTTCTAGCGGGAAACTACAATGAGCAGTTCTTC,CASSSLLAGNYNEQFF
TRBV10-2,NA,NA,TRBJ2-7,TGCGCCAGCAGTGAGCGGGGGTCCTCCTACGAGCAGTACTTC,CASSERGSSYEQYF
TRBV6-5,NA,NA,TRBJ1-1,TGTGCCAGCAGTTACGAGGGTGACACTGAAGCTTTCTTT,CASSYEGDTEAFF
TRBV29-1,TRBD1,NA,TRBJ2-2,TGCAGCGGCAGGGGGCAAACCGGGGAGCTGTTTTTT,CSGRGQTGELFF
TRBV18,TRBD2,NA,TRBJ2-7,TGTGCCAGCTCCCTCCGGGAGGCCTACGAGCAGTACTTC,CASSLREAYEQYF
TRBV30,NA,once,TRBJ2-3,TGTGCCTGGAGTGGATCAGCAGATACGCAGTATTTT,CAWSGSADTQYF
TRBV5-5,NA,NA,TRBJ1-1,TGTGCCAGCAGGTCCACAGGGTCGACTGAAGCTTTCTTT,CASRSTGSTEAFF
TRBV10-2,TRBD2,NA,TRBJ2-5,TGCGCCAGCAGTGAACTAGCGGGAGAGGAAGAGACCCAGTACTTC,CASSELAGEEETQYF
TRBV27,NA,once,TRBJ1-1,TGTGCCAGCAGTTTATCGGGGGCCACTGAAGCTTTCTTT,CASSLSGATEAFF
TRBV27,TRBD1,NA,TRBJ1-2,TGTGCCAGCAGTCCCGGACAGGGCGTCTATGGCTACACCTTC,CASSPGQGVYGYTF
TRBV10-3,NA,once,TRBJ2-2,TGTGCCATCAGAGCCAGGTATAACACCGGGGAGCTGTTTTTT,CAIRARYNTGELFF
TRBV27,NA,NA,TRBJ2-1,TGTGCCAGCAACCACGCCTCGGGGGAGCAGTTCTTC,CASNHASGEQFF
TRBV20-1,NA,NA,TRBJ1-1,TGCAGTGCTAGTTCTGGGGGCGAAACTGAAGCTTTCTTT,CSASSGGETEAFF
TRBV10-3,TRBD1,NA,TRBJ1-2,TGTGCCATCCGGACAGGGGGCACGGGTGGCTACACCTTC,CAIRTGGTGGYTF
TRBV5-1,NA,NA,TRBJ2-6,TGCGCCAGCAGCTCCGGGGTTCTCTCTGGGGCCAACGTCCTGACTTTC,CASSSGVLSGANVLTF
TRBV10-1,NA,NA,TRBJ2-3,TGCGCCAGCAGTGTCGTGAGCGCAGATACGCAGTATTTT,CASSVVSADTQYF
TRBV27,TRBD2,NA,TRBJ2-3,TGTGCCAGCAGTTCCGGACTAGCGGGGCTCACAGATACGCAGTATTTT,CASSSGLAGLTDTQYF
TRBV13,TRBD2,many,TRBJ2-7,TGTGCCAGCAGCTTCCGACTAGCGGGAGGGAGGAACGAGCAGTACTTC,CASSFRLAGGRNEQYF
TRBV11-2,NA,NA,TRBJ2-1,TGTGCCAGCAGCTTAGAGGTTCATCGCACGGGTGAGCAGTTCTTC,CASSLEVHRTGEQFF
TRBV7-2,NA,NA,TRBJ2-2,TGTGCCAGCAGCTTAGTGCGGACTAACAAAGGGGAGCTGTTTTTT,CASSLVRTNKGELFF
TRBV18,NA,NA,TRBJ1-1,TGTGCCAGCTCGCCTCAGGGGAACACTGAAGCTTTCTTT,CASSPQGNTEAFF
TRBV10-1,TRBD1,NA,TRBJ2-7,TGCGCCAGCAGTGATCGGGACAGGGGCGACACCTACGAGCAGTACTTC,CASSDRDRGDTYEQYF
TRBV7-9,NA,NA,TRBJ1-3,TGTGCCAGCAGCTTGGGCACCGCTGGAAACACCATATATTTT,CASSLGTAGNTIYF
TRBV18,TRBD2,NA,TRBJ2-1,TGTGCCAGCTCACCACCCGGGACTAGCGGGCGAAATGAGCAGTTCTTC,CASSPPGTSGRNEQFF
TRBV29-1,TRBD1,NA,TRBJ2-7,TGCAGCGTCCTTGACCGGGACAGGGCCCACGAGCAGTACTTC,CSVLDRDRAHEQYF
TRBV5-1,NA,once,TRBJ2-1,TGCGCCAGCAGCTTAGCGGAGTCTTACAATGAGCAGTTCTTC,CASSLAESYNEQFF
TRBV5-1,TRBD2,NA,TRBJ2-5,TGCGCCAGCAGCTTGGGGCTAGCGGGAGGGCAAGAGACCCAGTACTTC,CASSLGLAGGQETQYF
TRBV7-3,TRBD1,NA,TRBJ2-2,TGTGCCAGCAGCCCAAGGGGGCCCACGAACACCGGGGAGCTGTTTTTT,CASSPRGPTNTGELFF
TRBV27,NA,NA,TRBJ2-1,TGTGCCAGCAGTTTATCAGCGCCTGGGACTGGGCCTCGGGGGCAGTTCTTC,CASSLSAPGTGPRGQFF
TRBV28,NA,NA,TRBJ1-3,TGTGCCAGCAGTGATGGGGGCACTGGAAACACCATATATTTT,CASSDGGTGNTIYF
TRBV28,NA,NA,TRBJ1-5,TGTGCCAGCAGTTTGCCCGACTGGCCCAATCAGCCCCAGCATTTT,CASSLPDWPNQPQHF
TRBV9,NA,NA,TRBJ2-3,TGTGCCAGCAGCATAAACCGGGACTTCACAGATACGCAGTATTTT,CASSINRDFTDTQYF
TRBV7-9,TRBD2,NA,TRBJ2-1,TGTGCCAGCAGCCCTAGCGGGGAAGACAATGAGCAGTTCTTC,CASSPSGEDNEQFF
TRBV7-8,TRBD1,NA,TRBJ2-7,TGTGCCAGCAGCTTAGCGAGTAAACAGGGGCGCTACGAGCAGTACTTC,CASSLASKQGRYEQYF
TRBV5-1,TRBD2,NA,TRBJ2-3,TGCGCCAGCAGCTCCCGGACTAGCGGAGGGTCAGATACGCAGTATTTT,CASSSRTSGGSDTQYF
TRBV11-2,TRBD1,NA,TRBJ2-7,TGTGCCAGCAGCCCGGGGACAGGGGGGATCTACGAGCAGTACTTC,CASSPGTGGIYEQYF
TRBV5-1,TRBD2,NA,TRBJ2-2,TGCGCCAGCAGCTTGGCAGCGGGAGGCACCGGGGAGCTGTTTTTT,CASSLAAGGTGELFF
TRBV6-5,TRBD1,NA,TRBJ2-7,TGTGCCAGCAGTTCCCGGACAGGGTGGACTCCCCAGTACTTC,CASSSRTGWTPQYF
TRBV11-2,NA,NA,TRBJ1-2,TGTGCCAGCAGCTTGGAGACAGGAGGAGGCTACACCTTC,CASSLETGGGYTF
TRBV5-1,NA,NA,TRBJ2-6,TGCGCCAGCAGAGTAGACTCTGGGGCCAACGTCCTGACTTTC,CASRVDSGANVLTF
TRBV28,TRBD1,NA,TRBJ1-2,TGTGCCAGCGGACAGGACTACTATGGCTACACCTTC,CASGQDYYGYTF
TRBV4-2,NA,few,TRBJ2-1,TGTGCCAGCAGCCAAGAGGGAGTATTTACCAACAATGAGCAGTTCTTC,CASSQEGVFTNNEQFF
TRBV28,NA,NA,TRBJ2-7,TGTGCCAGCAGTTTTCGGGGAACATCCAGGGAGCAGTACTTC,CASSFRGTSREQYF
TRBV7-9,NA,NA,TRBJ2-7,TGTGCCAGCAGCCGGGACTCCGTTTCCTACGAGCAGTACTTC,CASSRDSVSYEQYF
TRBV28,NA,few,TRBJ2-5,TGTGCCAGCAGTAATTGGCTGGCGGGCAAAAAAGAGACCCAGTACTTC,CASSNWLAGKKETQYF
TRBV6-5,NA,NA,TRBJ2-7,TGTGCCAGCAGTTCCCCCAGCTCCTACGAGCAGTACTTC,CASSSPSSYEQYF
TRBV25-1,NA,once,TRBJ2-7,TGTGCCAGCAGCGCCGGGTTCTCCTACGAGCAGTACTTC,CASSAGFSYEQYF
TRBV28,TRBD2,NA,TRBJ2-3,TGTGCCAGCAGTTTTGCTGTAGCGGGAGGGCAAGATACGCAGTATTTT,CASSFAVAGGQDTQYF
TRBV5-1,NA,NA,TRBJ1-2,TGCGCCAGCAGCTTGGCCGGGGGTCGGAGCTATGGCTACACCTTC,CASSLAGGRSYGYTF
TRBV7-9,TRBD1,NA,TRBJ2-5,TGTGCCAGCACCTATGGGACAGGAAAAGAGACCCAGTACTTC,CASTYGTGKETQYF
TRBV28,TRBD1,NA,TRBJ1-2,TGTGCCAGCAGATATGGGACAGAGCTCTATGGCTACACCTTC,CASRYGTELYGYTF
TRBV21-1,NA,NA,TRBJ2-7,TGTGCCAGCATCCCAAAGAATACAGGGGTTTACTACGAGCAGTACTTC,CASIPKNTGVYYEQYF
TRBV5-5,NA,NA,TRBJ1-3,TGTGCCAGCAGCTTGAGGAGGGCCGGAAACACCATATATTTT,CASSLRRAGNTIYF
TRBV3-1/TRBV3-2,NA,once,TRBJ2-7,TGTGCCAGCAGCCAAGTGCCTAGCGAGCAGTACTTC,CASSQVPSEQYF
TRBV3-1/TRBV3-2,TRBD1,few,TRBJ1-1,TGTGCCAGCAGCCCCGGACAGGGGGCATACACTGAAGCTTTCTTT,CASSPGQGAYTEAFF
TRBV30,TRBD1,NA,TRBJ2-2,TGTGCCTGGAACAGGGGGTCCACCGGGGAGCTGTTTTTT,CAWNRGSTGELFF